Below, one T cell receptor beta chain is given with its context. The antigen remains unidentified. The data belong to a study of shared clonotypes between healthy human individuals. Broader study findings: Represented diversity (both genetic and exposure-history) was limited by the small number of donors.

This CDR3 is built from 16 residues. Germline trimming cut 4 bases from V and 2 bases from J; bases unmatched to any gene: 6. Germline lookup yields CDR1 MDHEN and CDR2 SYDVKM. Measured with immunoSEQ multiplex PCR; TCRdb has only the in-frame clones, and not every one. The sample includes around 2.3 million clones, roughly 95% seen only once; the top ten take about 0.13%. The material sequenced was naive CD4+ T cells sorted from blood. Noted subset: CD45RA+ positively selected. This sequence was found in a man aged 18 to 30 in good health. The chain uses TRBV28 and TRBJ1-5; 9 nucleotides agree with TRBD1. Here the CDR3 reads CASSSDRGTGNQPQHF. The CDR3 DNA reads TGTGCCAGCAGTTCGGACAGGGGAACGGGCAATCAGCCCCAGCATTTT.